This TCR beta chain derives from a study of CD8+CD57+ T cells in acquired aplastic anemia. Across the whole study: The DNA of sorted CD4+ and CD8+ cells averaged 3.2 ug. Study-wide results and limits: Any difference that existed in CD8+ Simpson's diversity between patients and controls was not significant. Found in both controls and patients were approximately 31 CD8+ CDR3 sequences.

Details on this clonotype: The antigen is undetermined. A junction boundary mismatches the germline segment, possibly from a read error.

The germline V gene encodes CDR1 SEHNR and CDR2 FQNEAQ (reference sequence). The CDR3 is made up of 15 amino acids. The patients chosen for sequencing had shown expansion of CD8+CD57+ cells (detected by flow cytometry). In all patients, the disease was severe acquired aplastic anemia. Genomic DNA, serving as template, underwent TCR beta VDJ and CDR3 profiling. TCRdb independently ran MiXCR on the reads; one entry per CDR3 protein. The profile shows roughly 250,000 distinct CDR3 sequences, about 80% of them singletons. The TCR sequence derives from a human donor with aplastic anemia. V gene TRBV7-9 combines with J gene TRBJ1-1, with D unresolved. Sample: sorted CD4+, CD8+, or CD8+CD57+ T cells (not recorded which) from PBMCs. The CDR3 sequence: CASSSSDTQYFEAFF. The CDR3 DNA sequence: TGTGCCAGCAGCTCCTCAGATACGCAGTACTTTGAAGCATTCTTT.